The 17 T cell receptor beta chains listed next were all sequenced from one sample in a study of blood T cell repertoires in COVID-19. Only in-frame clones appear in the TCRdb table, and some are missing; sequencing was by immunoSEQ multiplex PCR. The sample includes around 300,000 clones, roughly nine tenths of them seen just once. The material sequenced was peripheral blood. These receptor sequences come from a man younger than 30 with active or convalescent COVID-19.

The rearrangement links TRBV19 to TRBJ1-1; 8 nucleotides agree with TRBD1. CDR3 length equals 14 residues. The germline V gene encodes CDR1 LNHDA and CDR2 SQIVND (reference sequence). Losses at the gene ends were 9 bases for V and 4 bases for J; bases not matched to a gene: 10. CDR3: CASRARGRFTEAFF. The CDR3 DNA sequence: TGTGCCAGCCGCGCCAGGGGGCGATTCACTGAAGCTTTCTTT. The full variable domain, its missing parts supplied by reference TRBV19 and TRBJ1-1, is DGGITQSPKYLFRKEGQNVTLSCEQNLNHDAMYWYRQDPGQGLRLIYYSQIVNDFQKGDIAEGYSVSREKKESFPLTVTSAQKNPTAFYLCASRARGRFTEAFFGQGTRLTVV.

This rearrangement joins TRBV28 to TRBJ2-3; the D gene is possibly TRBD2 (5 bases). The CDR3 has 16 amino acids. The ends were cut back, 6 bases at V and 0 bases at J, with 16 bases in the middle. Looked up from germline, CDR1 is MDHEN and CDR2 is SYDVKM. The CDR3 sequence is CASSGPDGISTDTQYF. The CDR3 DNA reads as TGTGCCAGCAGCGGTCCCGACGGGATCAGCACAGATACGCAGTATTTT.

This chain joins TRBV4-3 and TRBJ1-4; D is perhaps TRBD1 (6 bases). The length of the CDR3 is 15 residues. Germline CDR1 and CDR2: LGHNA and YSLEER. V dropped 0 bases and J dropped 3 bases, with 8 bases sitting between them. The CDR3 coding sequence is TGCGCCAGCAGCCAAGACCAGGGGCCTAATGAAAAACTGTTTTTT. This codes for CASSQDQGPNEKLFF.

The chain combines TRBV19 with TRBJ1-1, with 7 positions matching TRBD1. Germline CDR1 LNHDA, CDR2 SQIVND (reference sequence). The V gene end was trimmed by 7 bases and the J gene end by 0 bases; junction bases not matched to a gene: 5. The CDR3 contains 14 residues. CDR3: CASTMGQLNTEAFF. In DNA, the CDR3 is TGTGCCAGTACCATGGGACAGTTGAACACTGAAGCTTTCTTT.

The rearrangement links TRBV12-5 to TRBJ2-2, with TRBD2 matching over 15 bases. V trimming: 8 bases; J trimming: 6 bases; junction bases outside the gene matches: 28. This CDR3 has 23 amino acids. CDR1 is LGHNT, CDR2 FRNRAP, per germline. In DNA, the CDR3 is TGTGCTAGTCGCTCAGGACAGTCGATGCGTGGGACTAGCGGGAGGATTTTCCCCGGGGAGCTGTTTTTT. Translating it yields CASRSGQSMRGTSGRIFPGELFF.

The sample holds a few counts of this clone. This chain uses TRBV7-7 with TRBJ2-3, with D uncertain. Germline lookup yields CDR1 SSHAT and CDR2 FNYEAQ (reference sequence). Trimming removed 1 base from V and 5 bases from J, with 7 bases in between. The CDR3 length is 13 residues. CDR3 coding DNA: TGTGCCAGCAGCTTAGAGTACTTAGATACGCAGTATTTT. Its protein is CASSLEYLDTQYF.

The J gene is TRBJ1-2, the V gene TRBV5-6; 10 bases are a match to TRBD1. Germline trimming cut 6 bases from V and 6 bases from J; bases unmatched to any gene: 5. The CDR3 totals 13 residues. Looked up from germline, CDR1 is SGHDT and CDR2 is YYEEEE. CDR3 in amino acids: CASTTGQGDGYTF. The CDR3 DNA follows: TGTGCCAGCACTACAGGACAGGGGGATGGCTACACCTTC.

This clone was recorded once. The J gene is TRBJ1-1, the V gene TRBV7-9, with unresolved D. The CDR3 is made up of 12 amino acids. Trimming left V 5 bases short and J 7 bases short, with 11 bases between. Germline V gives CDR1 SEHNR, CDR2 FQNEAQ (reference sequence). CDR3 sequence: CASSPNTGEAFF. CDR3 nucleotides: TGTGCCAGCAGCCCGAACACGGGTGAAGCTTTCTTT.

This clone showed up just once. The chain joins TRBV18 to TRBJ1-3; no clear D gene. Germline assignment: CDR1 KGHSH and CDR2 LQKENI. V lost 5 bases, J lost 0 bases, and 8 bases lay in between. This CDR3 is 14 amino acids long. CDR3 bases: TGTGCCAGCTCAGAGAATACCTCTGGAAACACCATATATTTT. As protein: CASSENTSGNTIYF.

The J gene is TRBJ2-3, the V gene TRBV4-1; TRBD1 matches 7 bases. Trimming removed 3 bases from V and 3 bases from J; junction bases left unmatched: 6. From germline, CDR1 is MGHRA and CDR2 YSYEKL. This CDR3 is 15 amino acids long. This CDR3 is CASSHRQGGTDTQYF. The CDR3 DNA follows: TGCGCCAGCAGCCACCGACAGGGCGGAACAGATACGCAGTATTTT.

This clone was recorded once. The CDR3: CASSRTSGGYTGELFF. As DNA, the CDR3 is TGTGCCAGCAGCCGGACTAGCGGGGGTTACACCGGGGAGCTGTTTTTT. This sequence joins TRBV7-6 and TRBJ2-2, with 13 bases matching TRBD2. V lost 5 bases, J lost 3 bases, and 3 bases stayed unmatched. The CDR3 sequence is 16 residues long. Germline values: CDR1 SGHVS, CDR2 FNYEAQ.

The chain is built from TRBV7-2 and TRBJ1-2; D is possibly TRBD1 (6 bases). The CDR3 sequence is 15 residues long. Germline assignment: CDR1 SGHTA and CDR2 FQGNSA. V lost 6 bases, J lost 2 bases, and 16 bases lay in between. The CDR3 sequence: CASRKNRDTNYGYTF. CDR3 coding DNA: TGTGCCAGCAGGAAAAACCGGGACACGAACTATGGCTACACCTTC.

The rearrangement uses TRBV9 and TRBJ2-3, with TRBD2 matching 11 bases. Germline CDR1 and CDR2: SGDLS and YYNGEE. Trimming took 1 base from V and 6 from J; bases not matched to a gene: 7. This CDR3 contains 16 residues. The CDR3 loop is CASSVTSGGPWDTQYF. The CDR3 nucleotides are TGTGCCAGCAGCGTAACTAGCGGGGGCCCCTGGGATACGCAGTATTTT.

This clone was counted a few times. V and J are TRBV3-1 (or the pseudogene TRBV3-2) and TRBJ2-1; TRBD2 is a possible D gene (5 bases). V was pared by 2 bases and J by 4 bases, with 12 bases between. CDR1 and CDR2 (germline): LGHDT, YNNKEL (reference sequence). This CDR3 has 15 residues. The CDR3 DNA is TGTGCCAGCAGCCAATTTATTCGGGGATACAATGAGCAGTTCTTC. Protein product: CASSQFIRGYNEQFF.

This rearrangement joins TRBV27 to TRBJ1-1; 7 bases are a match to TRBD1. The trim removed 6 bases at V and 4 bases at J, leaving 5 bases unmatched. Germline values: CDR1 MNHEY, CDR2 SMNVEV (reference sequence). This CDR3 has 13 residues. Here the CDR3 DNA reads TGTGCCAGCAGCGTACAGGGGAGCACTGAAGCTTTCTTT. This sequence encodes CASSVQGSTEAFF.

CDR3 protein: CASSWIADGYTF. CDR3 nucleotides: TGTGCCAGCAGTTGGATCGCGGATGGCTACACCTTC. The chain employs TRBV28 and TRBJ1-2; unclear D gene. Deletions cut 4 bases from V and 6 bases from J, with 9 bases between. Germline V lookup: CDR1 MDHEN, CDR2 SYDVKM. CDR3 length: 12 residues.

The chain uses TRBV19 and TRBJ2-1, with D tentatively TRBD2 (7 bases). The CDR3 runs to 13 residues. Germline assignment: CDR1 LNHDA and CDR2 SQIVND (reference sequence). V was cut by 6 bases and J by 9 bases, with 15 bases left in between. The CDR3 DNA reads as TGTGCCAGTAGCCTCGGGGGAGGGGGTGAGCAGTTCTTC. Translated, it gives CASSLGGGGEQFF.